The sequence of this T cell receptor beta chain was determined in a study of blood T cell repertoires in COVID-19. The V end lost 3 bases, the J end lost 8 bases, and 15 bases lay between the germline ends. Germline CDR1 reads SGHVS; CDR2 reads FQNEAQ. The CDR3 spans 14 residues. Participant-given clinical history determined each cohort assignment. Measured with immunoSEQ multiplex PCR; TCRdb has only the in-frame clones, and not every one. Here the sample spans about 220,000 clones, about 83% being singletons. This chain connects TRBV7-8 to TRBJ2-3; D may be TRBD1 (6 bases). The sample was PBMCs or T cells enriched from blood (not recorded which). The receptor's source is a woman in her thirties or forties who had recovered from COVID-19. The CDR3 region is CASSLMESQGTQYF. The CDR3 DNA reads as TGTGCCAGCAGCTTGATGGAATCACAGGGTACGCAGTATTTT. The full variable domain, in which reference TRBV7-8 and TRBJ2-3 provide the parts outside the CDR3, is GAGVSQSPRYKVAKRGQDVALRCDPISGHVSLFWYQQALGQGPEFLTYFQNEAQLDKSGLPSDRFFAERPEGSVSTLKIQRTQQEDSAVYLCASSLMESQGTQYFGPGTRLTVL.